These 27 T cell receptor beta chains were sequenced from one sample in a study of cytomegalovirus exposure and HLA in healthy donors. 60 Vbeta and 13 Jbeta primers were used in PCR. The data were produced by immunoSEQ multiplex PCR, yet TCRdb's version contains in-frame clones alone and is incomplete. The listing contains around 130,000 clones. The sample was PBMCs. These receptors were taken from a woman between 35 and 50 years old in good health and CMV-seronegative.

The chain uses TRBV7-2 and TRBJ1-2; tentatively, D is TRBD1 (5 bases). Germline V gives CDR1 SGHTA, CDR2 FQGNSA. This CDR3 is 14 amino acids long. V lost 2 bases, J lost 3 bases, and 10 bases lay in between. The CDR3 DNA follows: TGTGCCAGCAGCTTACAGGGAAGGGACTATGGCTACACCTTC. Translation gives CASSLQGRDYGYTF.

The chain couples TRBV7-9 to TRBJ1-5; unclear D gene. This CDR3 is 13 amino acids long. The germline V gene encodes CDR1 SEHNR and CDR2 FQNEAQ (reference sequence). V lost 4 bases, J lost 7 bases, and 11 bases lay in between. CDR3 residues: CASSSDSSQPQHF. The CDR3 DNA reads as TGTGCCAGCAGCTCCGACTCCTCCCAGCCCCAGCATTTT.

V gene TRBV7-8 combines with J gene TRBJ1-1, with D perhaps matching TRBD1 (6 bases). CDR1 SGHVS and CDR2 FQNEAQ come from the germline V gene. This CDR3 has 13 amino acids. The germline V and J ends were trimmed by 3 bases and 11 bases, with 16 bases remaining between them. The CDR3 region is CASSFLTGIDAFF. The CDR3 DNA reads TGTGCCAGCAGCTTCCTAACAGGGATAGACGCTTTCTTT.

The V gene is TRBV9, the J gene TRBJ1-1; possibly TRBD1 for D (6 bases). Germline CDR1 and CDR2: SGDLS and YYNGEE. V dropped 3 bases and J dropped 0 bases, with 9 bases sitting between them. The CDR3 is made up of 14 amino acids. This CDR3 reads CASSGGHMNTEAFF. In nucleotides, the CDR3 is TGTGCCAGCAGCGGGGGACACATGAACACTGAAGCTTTCTTT.

The rearrangement links TRBV5-1 to TRBJ1-1, with TRBD1 identical over 8 bases. The CDR3 contains 14 residues. The germline gives CDR1 SGHRS, CDR2 YFSETQ. J lost 1 base, V lost 4 bases, and 3 bases had no gene match. The CDR3 is CASSVTGANTEAFF. CDR3 nucleotides: TGCGCCAGCAGCGTGACAGGGGCGAACACTGAAGCTTTCTTT.

The gene calls are TRBV6-1 and TRBJ2-2; weak D call: TRBD1 (6 bases). The CDR3 totals 13 residues. Trimming stripped 11 bases from V and 5 bases from J, with 15 bases between. Looked up from germline, CDR1 is MNHNS and CDR2 is SASEGT. The CDR3 loop reads CAGSGAGTGELFF. The CDR3 DNA reads TGTGCCGGGTCAGGGGCGGGTACCGGGGAGCTGTTTTTT.

This chain connects TRBV10-3 to TRBJ2-5, with a tentative D call TRBD2 (6 bases). Trimming removed 10 bases at V and 4 bases at J, with 16 bases between. From germline, CDR1 is ENHRY and CDR2 SYGVKD. The CDR3 consists of 13 residues. The CDR3 spells CATRLPGRETQYF. In nucleotides, the CDR3 is TGTGCCACCCGGCTCCCCGGGAGAGAGACCCAGTACTTC.

This CDR3 is CASRPPPGNEQYF. In nucleotides, the CDR3 is TGTGCCAGCAGACCCCCCCCCGGGAACGAGCAGTACTTC. The chain couples TRBV7-2 to TRBJ2-7, with TRBD2 as a possible D gene (5 bases). The CDR3 length is 13 residues. The V end lost 6 bases, the J end lost 5 bases, and 14 bases lay between the germline ends. The germline CDR1 and CDR2 sequences are SGHTA and FQGNSA.

The V and J genes are TRBV5-1 and TRBJ1-1; D is possibly TRBD1 (5 bases). The germline gives CDR1 SGHRS, CDR2 YFSETQ. V lost 0 bases to trimming and J lost 1 base, with 7 bases between them. The CDR3 contains 14 residues. The CDR3 loop reads CASSLGQWNTEAFF. The CDR3 region has the DNA TGCGCCAGCAGCTTGGGACAGTGGAACACTGAAGCTTTCTTT.

This chain joins TRBV19 and TRBJ2-5; TRBD1 matches 10 bases. V gave up 3 bases and J gave up 5 bases; unmatched junction bases: 6. The germline V gene has CDR1 LNHDA and CDR2 SQIVND (reference sequence). The CDR3 sequence is 15 residues long. This CDR3 is CASSIAGQGEETQYF. CDR3 nucleotides: TGTGCCAGTAGTATCGCAGGACAGGGGGAGGAGACCCAGTACTTC.

The chain recombines TRBV9 with TRBJ1-4; no clear D gene. V was clipped by 0 bases and J by 6 bases, with 12 bases between them. From germline, CDR1 is SGDLS and CDR2 YYNGEE. The CDR3 has 15 amino acids. Written as DNA, the CDR3 is TGTGCCAGCAGCGTAGGTACAGCTTCTCATGAAAAACTGTTTTTT. This translates into CASSVGTASHEKLFF.

The J gene is TRBJ1-1, the V gene TRBV5-6; possibly TRBD1 for D (5 bases). Germline loops: CDR1 SGHDT, CDR2 YYEEEE. The CDR3 length is 14 residues. V lost 6 bases and J 4 bases, leaving 16 bases between the germline ends. CDR3: CASITPRGGTEAFF. For the CDR3, the DNA is TGTGCCAGCATCACCCCCCGCGGGGGCACTGAAGCTTTCTTT.

The chain joins TRBV19 to TRBJ1-5; possibly TRBD1 for D (5 bases). Trimming removed 8 bases at V and 1 base at J, with 12 bases between. CDR3 length equals 14 residues. CDR1 LNHDA and CDR2 SQIVND come from the germline V gene (reference sequence). The CDR3 DNA follows: TGTGCCAGTCGAACGGACATCAGCAATCAGCCCCAGCATTTT. It is translated as CASRTDISNQPQHF.

With regard to this clone: This specimen includes other DNA sequences encoding the same CDR3. This chain connects TRBV4-1 to TRBJ1-1, with a possible D match to TRBD1 (5 bases). This CDR3 has 16 amino acids. Germline V CDR1 and CDR2: MGHRA, YSYEKL. The V and J ends lost 0 bases and 11 bases respectively, with 22 bases between them. CDR3 nucleotide sequence: TGCGCCAGCAGCCAAGAGAAGGGGTTTGGAAACCTTGAGGCTTTCTTT. It codes for CASSQEKGFGNLEAFF.

The gene calls are TRBV5-1 and TRBJ2-3; a possible D gene is TRBD2 (6 bases). V dropped 0 bases and J dropped 4 bases, with 12 bases sitting between them. The CDR3 covers 15 residues. Germline lookup yields CDR1 SGHRS and CDR2 YFSETQ. The CDR3 bases are TGCGCCAGCAGCTTGGGTAGCTCGGGGGCAGATACGCAGTATTTT. Translation: CASSLGSSGADTQYF.

V gene TRBV4-3 combines with J gene TRBJ1-1; D is possibly TRBD1 (6 bases). In germline, CDR1 is LGHNA, CDR2 YSLEER. The germline V and J ends were trimmed by 6 bases and 5 bases, with 16 bases remaining between them. The CDR3 is 14 residues long. CDR3 sequence reads: CASRSTGLTTEAFF. The CDR3 DNA sequence: TGCGCCAGCAGGTCTACAGGGTTAACAACTGAAGCTTTCTTT.

The J gene is TRBJ1-2, the V gene TRBV6-5; no firm D call. The V end was cut by 0 bases, the J end by 7 bases, with 15 bases between. The germline V gene encodes CDR1 MNHEY and CDR2 SVGAGI. The CDR3 is made up of 15 amino acids. CDR3 loop: CASSYSSRINSGYTF. The CDR3 nucleotides are TGTGCCAGCAGTTACTCGAGTAGGATCAACAGTGGCTACACCTTC.

V and J are TRBV10-3 and TRBJ1-1; the match to TRBD1 covers 9 bases. Looked up from germline, CDR1 is ENHRY and CDR2 is SYGVKD. V lost 4 bases, J lost 0 bases, and 6 bases stayed unmatched. The CDR3 spans 16 residues. CDR3 region: CAISASGQGLNTEAFF. CDR3 sequence (DNA): TGTGCCATCAGTGCCTCGGGACAGGGTCTGAACACTGAAGCTTTCTTT.

V is TRBV27 and J is TRBJ1-3; no clear D. The germline gives CDR1 MNHEY, CDR2 SMNVEV (reference sequence). V dropped 5 bases and J dropped 4 bases, with 12 bases sitting between them. The CDR3 has 14 residues. In DNA form, the CDR3 reads TGTGCCAGCAGTCCAAAATTCAGGGGAAACACCATATATTTT. Amino acid sequence: CASSPKFRGNTIYF.

For this clone: One end of the junction is discordant with germline, which a read error may explain. The CDR3 region is CASSRGKLF. The CDR3 DNA sequence: TGTGCCAGCTCACGCGGGAAGCTCTTT. The chain links TRBV2 to TRBJ1-1; D not resolved. Germline V gene sequence: CDR1 SNHLY, CDR2 FYNNEI. The CDR3 length is 9 residues.

The chain combines TRBV6-6 with TRBJ1-5; D possibly corresponds to TRBD1 (6 bases). CDR1 is MNHNY and CDR2 is SVGAGI in the germline V gene (reference sequence). The CDR3 extends over 15 amino acids. V shed 2 bases and J shed 3 bases, with 11 bases lying between them. The CDR3 reads CASSYGQISNQPQHF. The CDR3 DNA reads as TGTGCCAGCAGTTACGGACAGATCTCCAATCAGCCCCAGCATTTT.

This sequence joins TRBV7-2 and TRBJ1-2; weak D call: TRBD1 (6 bases). Germline CDR1 and CDR2: SGHTA and FQGNSA. The CDR3 consists of 14 residues. Trimming pared 5 bases from V and 4 bases from J, leaving 14 bases between. The CDR3 region is CASSEQQGGYGYTF. CDR3 DNA sequence: TGTGCCAGCAGCGAACAACAGGGTGGCTATGGCTACACCTTC.

V is TRBV12-5 and J is TRBJ2-7; 8 nucleotides agree with TRBD2. Germline trimming cut 5 bases from V and 1 base from J; bases unmatched to any gene: 7. CDR1 and CDR2 from the germline V gene are LGHNT and FRNRAP. The CDR3 extends over 15 amino acids. CDR3 sequence reads: CASGQSGGVSYEQYV. For the CDR3, the DNA is TGTGCTAGTGGTCAAAGCGGGGGAGTTTCCTACGAGCAGTACGTC.

The chain recombines TRBV10-3 with TRBJ2-2; D is unresolved. The germline CDR1 and CDR2 sequences are ENHRY and SYGVKD. This CDR3 has 11 amino acids. The V end was cut by 6 bases, the J end by 10 bases, with 9 bases between. CDR3 amino acids: CAIRGEVELFF. CDR3 bases: TGTGCCATCAGAGGAGAAGTGGAGCTGTTTTTT.

This chain uses TRBV5-1 with TRBJ1-1, with a weak D call TRBD1 (5 bases). CDR3 length: 14 amino acids. Trimming pared 6 bases from V and 1 base from J, leaving 13 bases between. CDR1 and CDR2 (germline): SGHRS, YFSETQ. For the CDR3, the DNA is TGCGCCAGCAACCCACCAAGGGGGAACACTGAAGCTTTCTTT. Translating it yields CASNPPRGNTEAFF.

The chain joins TRBV27 to TRBJ1-2; TRBD1 agrees at 7 bases. Looked up from germline, CDR1 is MNHEY and CDR2 is SMNVEV (reference sequence). V shed 6 bases and J 4 bases; nucleotides not matched to a gene: 8. The CDR3 totals 14 residues. The CDR3 here is CASSQGGAVYGYTF. CDR3 sequence (DNA): TGTGCCAGCAGCCAGGGGGGCGCTGTCTATGGCTACACCTTC.

The chain combines TRBV5-4 with TRBJ2-3, with 10 positions matching TRBD1. After removal of 0 bases from V and 2 bases from J, the junction contained 9 bases not matched to a gene. Germline CDR1 SGHNT, CDR2 YYREEE (reference sequence). This CDR3 spans 18 amino acids. In DNA, the CDR3 is TGTGCCAGCAGCTTGGCGAGTTTAGGGACAGGGGTCACAGATACGCAGTATTTT. It yields the protein CASSLASLGTGVTDTQYF.